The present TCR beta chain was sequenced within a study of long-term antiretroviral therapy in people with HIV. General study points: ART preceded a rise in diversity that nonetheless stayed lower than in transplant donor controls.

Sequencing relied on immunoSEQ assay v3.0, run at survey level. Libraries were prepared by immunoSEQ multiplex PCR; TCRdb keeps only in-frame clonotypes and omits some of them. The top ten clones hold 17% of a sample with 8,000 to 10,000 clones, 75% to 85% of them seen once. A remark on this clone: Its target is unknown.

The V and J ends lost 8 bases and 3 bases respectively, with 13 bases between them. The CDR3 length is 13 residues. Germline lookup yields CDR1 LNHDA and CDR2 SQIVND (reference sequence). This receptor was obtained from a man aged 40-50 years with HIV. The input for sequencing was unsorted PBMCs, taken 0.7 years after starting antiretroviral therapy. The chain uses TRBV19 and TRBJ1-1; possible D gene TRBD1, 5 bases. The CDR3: CASFPGADTEAFF. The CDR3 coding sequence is TGTGCCAGTTTCCCCGGGGCGGACACTGAAGCTTTCTTT.